Below are 3 T cell receptor beta chains sequenced from a single sample in a study of T cell responses to AZD1222 COVID-19 vaccine. The assay was immunoSEQ multiplex PCR, and TCRdb's table has in-frame clones only and misses some. The sample has about 140,000 clones; roughly 82% are singletons. Material: peripheral blood, obtained on day 0 of AZD1222 vaccination. These receptors were collected from an adult in good health.

J is TRBJ2-2 and V is TRBV6-5; D is ambiguous. The CDR3 runs 16 residues. Germline V gives CDR1 MNHEY, CDR2 SVGAGI. Trimming shortened V by 1 base and J by 1 base, and 10 bases separated the two germline ends. The CDR3 nucleotides are TGTGCCAGCAGTTACTATAGGACGATGAACACCGGGGAGCTGTTTTTT. Translated: CASSYYRTMNTGELFF.

The rearrangement links TRBV5-1 to TRBJ1-1, with D perhaps TRBD1 (6 bases). This CDR3 is built from 15 residues. From germline, CDR1 is SGHRS and CDR2 YFSETQ. Trimming shortened V by 4 bases and J by 1 base, and 14 bases separated the two germline ends. The CDR3 nucleotides read TGCGCCAGCAGCCCCGGGGACACCCAGAACACTGAAGCTTTCTTT. It specifies CASSPGDTQNTEAFF.

The rearrangement joins TRBV5-6 to TRBJ2-6; D not certain. CDR3 length: 15 amino acids. Germline CDR1 and CDR2: SGHDT and YYEEEE. Trimming took 0 bases from V and 0 from J, leaving 4 bases between them. The chain's CDR3 is CASSLDDSGANVLTF. As DNA, the CDR3 is TGTGCCAGCAGCTTGGATGACTCTGGGGCCAACGTCCTGACTTTC.